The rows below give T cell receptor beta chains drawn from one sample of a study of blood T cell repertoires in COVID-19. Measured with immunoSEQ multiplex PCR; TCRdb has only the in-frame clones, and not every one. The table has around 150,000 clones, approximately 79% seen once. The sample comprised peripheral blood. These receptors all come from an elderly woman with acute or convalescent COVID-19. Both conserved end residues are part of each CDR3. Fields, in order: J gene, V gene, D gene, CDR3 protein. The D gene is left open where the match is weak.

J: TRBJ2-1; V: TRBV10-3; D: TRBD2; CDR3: CAIGLRTSGRGSYNEQFF
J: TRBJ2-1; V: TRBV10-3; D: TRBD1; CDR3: CAIRGTDSIYNEQFF
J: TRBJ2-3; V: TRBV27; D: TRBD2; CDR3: CASSLGGRRGADTQYF
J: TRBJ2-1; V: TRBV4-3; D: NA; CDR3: CASSQELAHNEQFF
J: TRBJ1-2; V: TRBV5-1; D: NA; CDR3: CASRSNYREKNYGYTF
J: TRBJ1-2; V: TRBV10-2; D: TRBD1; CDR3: CATKGYDREGYGYTF
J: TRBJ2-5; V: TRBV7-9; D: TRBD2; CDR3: CASSLGSGGSQETQYF
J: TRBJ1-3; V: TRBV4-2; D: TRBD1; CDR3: CASSQDPQGLRISGNTIYF
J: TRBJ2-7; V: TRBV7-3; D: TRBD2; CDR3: CASSPAGLGRTYEQYF
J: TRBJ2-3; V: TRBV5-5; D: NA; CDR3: CASSTTADTQYF
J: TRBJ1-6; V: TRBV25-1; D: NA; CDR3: CASTRTENSPLHF
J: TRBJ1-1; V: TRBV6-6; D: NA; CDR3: CASSYSNQANTEAFF
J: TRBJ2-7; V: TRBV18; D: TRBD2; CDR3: CASSGKLAGLTYEQYF
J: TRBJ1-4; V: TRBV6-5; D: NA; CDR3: CASSRSGQDYEKLFF
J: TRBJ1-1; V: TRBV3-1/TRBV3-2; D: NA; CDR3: CASSQELKGVPFF
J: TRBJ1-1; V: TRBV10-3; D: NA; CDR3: CAISPGWFTEAFF
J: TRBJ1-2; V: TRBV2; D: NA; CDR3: CASLDSKRGYTF
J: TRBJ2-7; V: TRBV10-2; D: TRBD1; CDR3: CASKVTGGNYEQYF
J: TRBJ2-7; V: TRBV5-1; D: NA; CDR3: CASTLTGTAAGEQYF
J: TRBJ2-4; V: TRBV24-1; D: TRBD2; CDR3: CATSDPGTSGDIQYF
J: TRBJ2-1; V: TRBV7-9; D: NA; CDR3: CASSPRSSYNEQFF
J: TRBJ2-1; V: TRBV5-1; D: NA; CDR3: CASSLGLDNEQFF
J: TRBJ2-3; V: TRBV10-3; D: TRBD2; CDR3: CAIGRAGTDTQYF
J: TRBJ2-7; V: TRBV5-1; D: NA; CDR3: CASSTRLESYEQYF
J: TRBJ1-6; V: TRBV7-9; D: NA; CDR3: CASSLVQGVGSPLHF
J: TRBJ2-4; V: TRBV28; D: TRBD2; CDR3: CASSFDRLAGGGNKNIQYF
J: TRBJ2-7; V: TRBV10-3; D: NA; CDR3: CAISPSGYEQYF
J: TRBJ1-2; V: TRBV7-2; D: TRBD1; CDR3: CASSLGWTGGLYGYTF